The 8 T cell receptor beta chains below were found in one sample sequenced in a study of T cells in Graves' hyperthyroidism and ophthalmopathy. The source material, RNA transcripts, was used to amplify TCR beta CDR3 regions. With the HTBI primer set, the TCR CDR3 went through a first round of RT-PCR. TCRdb processed the multiplex PCR reads anew with MiXCR; each CDR3 protein has one entry. The sample lists around 620,000 distinct CDR3 sequences, 11% to 15% occurring once. Input material: blood. The source of these receptors is a woman between 18 and 30 years old with Graves' ophthalmopathy.

This clonotype came up many times. The rearrangement joins TRBV7-9 to TRBJ2-5; D is tentatively TRBD1 or TRBD2 (6 bases each). Germline V lookup: CDR1 SEHNR, CDR2 FQNEAQ (reference sequence). Trimming shortened V by 1 base and J by 7 bases, and 10 bases separated the two germline ends. CDR3 length equals 13 residues. As DNA, the CDR3 is TGTGCCAGCAGCTTAGGGACAGCGGGGACCCAGTACTTC. It yields the protein CASSLGTAGTQYF.

Of note for this clonotype: A clone one base away is much larger, so this may be a read error. This chain connects TRBV6-1 to TRBJ2-3; 13 positions match TRBD2. The CDR3 is made up of 14 amino acids. The germline V gene has CDR1 MNHNS and CDR2 SASEGT. The CDR3 reads CTSGLAGDSDTQYF. CDR3 nucleotides: TGTACCAGCGGACTAGCGGGAGACTCAGATACGCAGTATTTT.

The chain combines TRBV30 with TRBJ2-7, with 9 bases identical to TRBD2. This CDR3 region has 14 residues. Germline V gene data show CDR1 as GTSNPN and CDR2 as SVGIG (reference sequence). Losses at the gene ends were 4 bases for V and 2 bases for J; bases not matched to a gene: 6. CDR3 sequence (DNA): TGTGCCTGGAAAGGCGGGAGGGCCCCCTACGAGCAGTACTTC. This encodes CAWKGGRAPYEQYF.

This clonotype was detected many times. The chain recombines TRBV2 with TRBJ2-7; 12 bases map to TRBD2. The CDR3 spans 15 residues. Unmatched junction bases numbered 2, after V lost 2 bases and J lost 3 bases. Germline V gene data show CDR1 as SNHLY and CDR2 as FYNNEI. In nucleotides, the CDR3 is TGTGCCAGCAGTGAATTGACTAGCGGGGGCTACGAGCAGTACTTC. As protein: CASSELTSGGYEQYF.

The rearrangement joins TRBV14 to TRBJ2-2, with 9 bases identical to TRBD2. V shed 4 bases and J 2 bases; nucleotides not matched to a gene: 14. This CDR3 region has 19 residues. Looked up from germline, CDR1 is SGHDN and CDR2 is FVKESK. Written as DNA, the CDR3 is TGTGCCAGCAGCCGTCTACCAGCTCTAGCGGGAATAAACACCGGGGAGCTGTTTTTT. Its translation: CASSRLPALAGINTGELFF.

This clonotype was seen many times. CDR3 DNA: TGCAGTGCTAGAGATCCCGGGGGGACTGGCTACACCTTC. This translates into CSARDPGGTGYTF. The chain joins TRBV20-1 to TRBJ1-2, with a tentative D call TRBD1 (5 bases). The ends were cut back, 0 bases at V and 7 bases at J, with 12 bases in the middle. Per the germline V gene, CDR1 is DFQATT and CDR2 is SNEGSKA (reference sequence). CDR3 size: 13 residues.

This sequence joins TRBV29-1 and TRBJ2-2; unclear D gene. Deletions cut 4 bases from V and 8 bases from J, with 14 bases between. The CDR3 is 13 residues long. Germline V gene sequence: CDR1 SQVTM, CDR2 ANQGSEA. The CDR3 sequence is CSVGPRPTGELFF. In DNA form, the CDR3 reads TGCAGCGTTGGCCCTCGACCTACGGGGGAGCTGTTTTTT.

This clonotype was found many times. This chain joins TRBV12-3 or TRBV12-4 and TRBJ1-2; TRBD1 matches 11 bases. This CDR3 spans 14 amino acids. Unmatched junction bases numbered 7, after V lost 5 bases and J lost 8 bases. CDR3 DNA sequence: TGTGCCAGCAGTGGTGGACAGGGGGCTAGGGGCTACACCTTC. The encoded protein is CASSGGQGARGYTF.